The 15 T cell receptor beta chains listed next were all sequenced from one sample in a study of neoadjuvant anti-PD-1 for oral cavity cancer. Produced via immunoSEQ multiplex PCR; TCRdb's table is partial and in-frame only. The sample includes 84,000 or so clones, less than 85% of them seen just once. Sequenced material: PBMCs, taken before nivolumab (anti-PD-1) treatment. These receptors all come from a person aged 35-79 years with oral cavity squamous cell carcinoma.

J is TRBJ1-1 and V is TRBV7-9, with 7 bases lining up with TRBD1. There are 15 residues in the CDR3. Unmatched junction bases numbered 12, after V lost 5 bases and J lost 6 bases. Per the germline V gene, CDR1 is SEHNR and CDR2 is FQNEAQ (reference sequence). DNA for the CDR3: TGTGCCAGCAGCCCCGACAGGGATATTTTCGCTGAAGCTTTCTTT. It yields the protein CASSPDRDIFAEAFF.

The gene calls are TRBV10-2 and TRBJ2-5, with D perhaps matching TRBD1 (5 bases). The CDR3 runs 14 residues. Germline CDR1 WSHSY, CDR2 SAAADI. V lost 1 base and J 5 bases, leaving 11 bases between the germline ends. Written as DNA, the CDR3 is TGCGCCAGCAGTGAGTTCCAGGGTGGCGAGACCCAGTACTTC. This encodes CASSEFQGGETQYF.

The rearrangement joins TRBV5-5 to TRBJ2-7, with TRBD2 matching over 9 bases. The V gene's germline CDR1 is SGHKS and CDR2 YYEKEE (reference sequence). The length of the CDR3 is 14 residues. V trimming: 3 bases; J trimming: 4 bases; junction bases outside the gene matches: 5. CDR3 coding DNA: TGTGCCAGCAGCTGGGGGACTAGCTCTTACGAGCAGTACTTC. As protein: CASSWGTSSYEQYF.

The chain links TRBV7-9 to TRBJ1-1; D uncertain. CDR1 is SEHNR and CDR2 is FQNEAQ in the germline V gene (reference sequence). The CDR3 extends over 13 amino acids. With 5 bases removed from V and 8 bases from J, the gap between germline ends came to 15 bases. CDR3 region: CASSPYKAGEAFF. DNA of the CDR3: TGTGCCAGCAGCCCTTATAAGGCTGGGGAAGCTTTCTTT.

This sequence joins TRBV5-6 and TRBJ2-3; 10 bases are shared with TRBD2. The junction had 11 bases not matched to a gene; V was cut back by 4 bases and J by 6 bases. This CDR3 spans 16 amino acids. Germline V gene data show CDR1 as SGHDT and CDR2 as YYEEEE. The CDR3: CASSPTPGLATDTQYF. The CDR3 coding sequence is TGTGCCAGCAGCCCAACACCGGGACTAGCGACCGATACGCAGTATTTT.

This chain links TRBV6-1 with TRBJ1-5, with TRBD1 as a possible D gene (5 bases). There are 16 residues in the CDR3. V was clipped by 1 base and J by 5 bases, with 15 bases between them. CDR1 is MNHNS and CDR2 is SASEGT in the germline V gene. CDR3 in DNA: TGTGCCAGCAGTGAAGTAAGACAGCCCGCTTATCAGCCCCAGCATTTT. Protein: CASSEVRQPAYQPQHF.

The CDR3 loop reads CASTSKGSYGYTF. The DNA for the CDR3 is TGTGCCAGCACCAGCAAGGGGAGCTATGGCTACACCTTC. The chain links TRBV6-5 to TRBJ1-2, with D possibly TRBD1 on 5 matching bases. The CDR3 consists of 13 residues. Trimming left V 7 bases short and J 4 bases short, with 13 bases between. The V gene's germline CDR1 is MNHEY and CDR2 SVGAGI.

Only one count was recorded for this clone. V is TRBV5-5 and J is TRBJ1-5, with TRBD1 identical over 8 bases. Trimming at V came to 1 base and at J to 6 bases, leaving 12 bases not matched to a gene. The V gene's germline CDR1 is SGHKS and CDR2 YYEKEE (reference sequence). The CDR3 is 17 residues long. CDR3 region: CASSLLFGQGASQPQHF. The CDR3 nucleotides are TGTGCCAGCAGCTTGCTCTTTGGGCAGGGGGCTTCTCAGCCCCAGCATTTT.

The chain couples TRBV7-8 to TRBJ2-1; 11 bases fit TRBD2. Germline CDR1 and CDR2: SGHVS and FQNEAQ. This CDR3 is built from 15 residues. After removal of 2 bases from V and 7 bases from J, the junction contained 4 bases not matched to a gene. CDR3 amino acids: CASSLTSGSRNEQFF. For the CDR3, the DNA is TGTGCCAGCAGCTTAACTAGCGGGAGTAGGAATGAGCAGTTCTTC.

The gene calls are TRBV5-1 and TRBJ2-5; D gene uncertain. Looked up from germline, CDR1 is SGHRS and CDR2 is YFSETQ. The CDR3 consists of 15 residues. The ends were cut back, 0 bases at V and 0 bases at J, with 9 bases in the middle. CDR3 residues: CASSLVSQNQETQYF. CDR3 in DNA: TGCGCCAGCAGCTTGGTATCCCAGAACCAAGAGACCCAGTACTTC. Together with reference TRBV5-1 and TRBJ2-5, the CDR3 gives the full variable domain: KAGVTQTPRYLIKTRGQQVTLSCSPISGHRSVSWYQQTPGQGLQFLFEYFSETQRNKGNFPGRFSGRQFSNSRSEMNVSTLELGDSALYLCASSLVSQNQETQYFGPGTRLLVL.

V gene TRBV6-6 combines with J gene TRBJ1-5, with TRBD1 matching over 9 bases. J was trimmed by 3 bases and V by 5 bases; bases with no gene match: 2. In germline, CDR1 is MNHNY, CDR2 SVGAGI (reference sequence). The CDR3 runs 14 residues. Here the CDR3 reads CASSRTGDNQPQHF. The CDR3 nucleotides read TGTGCCAGCAGTCGGACAGGGGACAATCAGCCCCAGCATTTT.

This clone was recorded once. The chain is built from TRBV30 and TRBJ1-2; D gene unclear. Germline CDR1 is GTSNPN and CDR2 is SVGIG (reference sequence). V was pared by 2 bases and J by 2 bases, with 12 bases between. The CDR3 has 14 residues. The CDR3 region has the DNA TGTGCCTGGAGTTCCCAGACACAGAACTATGGCTACACCTTC. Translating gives CAWSSQTQNYGYTF.

The CDR3 loop reads CASSFRLGSSEAFF. Written as DNA, the CDR3 is TGCGCCAGCAGCTTTCGACTAGGGAGCTCTGAAGCTTTCTTT. This chain connects TRBV5-1 to TRBJ1-1; D remains unclear. From germline, CDR1 is SGHRS and CDR2 YFSETQ. V was cut by 2 bases and J by 6 bases, with 14 bases left in between. This CDR3 has 14 amino acids.

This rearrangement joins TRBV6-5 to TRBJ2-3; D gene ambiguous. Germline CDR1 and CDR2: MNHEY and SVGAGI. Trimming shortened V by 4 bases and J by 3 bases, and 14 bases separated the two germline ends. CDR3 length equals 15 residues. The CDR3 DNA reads TGTGCCAGCAGTTCTGACCTTATTGGGACAGATACGCAGTATTTT. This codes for CASSSDLIGTDTQYF.

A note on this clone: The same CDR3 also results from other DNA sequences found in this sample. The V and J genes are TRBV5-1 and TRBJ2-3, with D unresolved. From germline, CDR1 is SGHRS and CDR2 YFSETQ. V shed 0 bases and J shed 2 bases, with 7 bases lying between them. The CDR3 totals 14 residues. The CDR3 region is CASSLGHNTDTQYF. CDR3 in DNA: TGCGCCAGCAGCTTGGGACATAACACAGATACGCAGTATTTT.